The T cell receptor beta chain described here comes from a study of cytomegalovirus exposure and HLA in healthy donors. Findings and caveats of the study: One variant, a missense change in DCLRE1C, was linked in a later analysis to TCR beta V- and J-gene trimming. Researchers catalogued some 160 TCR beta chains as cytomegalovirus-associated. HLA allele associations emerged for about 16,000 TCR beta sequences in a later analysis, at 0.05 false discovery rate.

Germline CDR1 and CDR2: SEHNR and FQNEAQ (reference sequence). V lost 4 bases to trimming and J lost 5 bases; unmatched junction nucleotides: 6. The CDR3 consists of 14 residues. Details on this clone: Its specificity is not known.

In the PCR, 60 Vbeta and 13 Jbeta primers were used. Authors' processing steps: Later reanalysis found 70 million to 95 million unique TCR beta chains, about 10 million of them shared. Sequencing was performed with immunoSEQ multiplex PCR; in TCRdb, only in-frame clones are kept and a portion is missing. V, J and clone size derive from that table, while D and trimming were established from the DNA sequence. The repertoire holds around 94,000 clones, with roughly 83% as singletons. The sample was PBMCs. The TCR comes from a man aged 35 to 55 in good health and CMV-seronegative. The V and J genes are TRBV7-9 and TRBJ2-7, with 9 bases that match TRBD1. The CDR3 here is CASSSRTGDHEQYF. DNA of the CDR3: TGTGCCAGCAGCTCCAGGACAGGGGATCACGAGCAGTACTTC. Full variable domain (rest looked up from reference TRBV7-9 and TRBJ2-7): DTGVSQNPRHKITKRGQNVTFRCDPISEHNRLYWYRQTLGQGPEFLTYFQNEAQLEKSRLLSDRFSAERPKGSFSTLEIQRTEQGDSAMYLCASSSRTGDHEQYFGPGTRLTVT.